These 21 T cell receptor beta chains originate from one sample sequenced in a study of T cells in narcolepsy. TCRdb keeps only in-frame clones here, not all; method: immunoSEQ multiplex PCR. This sample carries approximately 10,000 clones, about 93% of them seen once, and the ten largest clones take 0.85% to 1.3%. Sequences were obtained from CD45RA- memory CD4+ T cells from PBMCs. These receptors all come from a human donor with narcolepsy.

CDR3 nucleotides: TGCAGCGTGGGAGGGACAGGGGAAGAGACCCAGTACTTC. Translated: CSVGGTGEETQYF. This chain links TRBV29-1 with TRBJ2-5; 10 nucleotides match TRBD1. This CDR3 region has 13 residues. Germline loops: CDR1 SQVTM, CDR2 ANQGSEA. Unmatched junction bases numbered 4, after V lost 6 bases and J lost 3 bases. The full variable domain, in which reference TRBV29-1 and TRBJ2-5 provide the parts outside the CDR3, is SAVISQKPSRDICQRGTSLTIQCQVDSQVTMMFWYRQQPGQSLTLIATANQGSEATYESGFVIDKFPISRPNLTFSTLTVSNMSPEDSSIYLCSVGGTGEETQYFGPGTRLLVL.

The chain joins TRBV4-1 to TRBJ2-2; D not resolved. In germline, CDR1 is MGHRA, CDR2 YSYEKL. The CDR3 contains 17 residues. Deletions cut 6 bases from V and 6 bases from J, with 23 bases between. The CDR3 sequence is CASRQLDLLEYSGELFF. As DNA, the CDR3 is TGCGCCAGCAGACAGCTTGACCTCCTGGAGTATTCCGGGGAGCTGTTTTTT.

The chain combines TRBV5-1 with TRBJ2-5, with TRBD2 matching over 11 bases. The CDR3 length is 15 residues. V gave up 2 bases and J gave up 7 bases; unmatched junction bases: 7. Per the germline V gene, CDR1 is SGHRS and CDR2 is YFSETQ. In DNA form, the CDR3 reads TGCGCCAGCAGCTTCCCCGGGACTAGCGGCTTGACCCAGTACTTC. Protein product: CASSFPGTSGLTQYF.

The chain recombines TRBV18 with TRBJ2-1; 8 nucleotides line up with TRBD2. The CDR3 is 12 residues long. Trimming took 3 bases from V and 14 from J; bases not matched to a gene: 6. Germline CDR1 KGHSH, CDR2 LQKENI. The CDR3 loop reads CASSPSSGSKFF. The CDR3 coding sequence is TGTGCCAGCTCACCTTCCAGCGGGAGTAAGTTCTTC. The variable domain in full, completed from reference TRBV18 and TRBJ2-1, reads NAGVMQNPRHLVRRRGQEARLRCSPMKGHSHVYWYRQLPEEGLKFMVYLQKENIIDESGMPKERFSAEFPKEGPSILRIQQVVRGDSAAYFCASSPSSGSKFFGPGTRLTVL.

The chain employs TRBV7-2 and TRBJ1-5; possible D gene TRBD1, 6 bases. The CDR3 runs 15 residues. The V gene lost 5 bases and the J gene lost 0 bases, with 11 bases spanning the gap. Germline CDR1 is SGHTA and CDR2 is FQGNSA. The chain's CDR3 is CASSRTGLSNQPQHF. Written as DNA, the CDR3 is TGTGCCAGCAGCCGCACAGGGCTTAGCAATCAGCCCCAGCATTTT.

V gene TRBV7-9 combines with J gene TRBJ2-7; D ambiguous. The CDR3 is 11 residues long. Trimming removed 5 bases from V and 6 bases from J, with 8 bases in between. Germline V CDR1 and CDR2: SEHNR, FQNEAQ (reference sequence). CDR3 in amino acids: CASSRMSEQYF. In DNA, the CDR3 is TGTGCCAGCAGCCGCATGTCCGAGCAGTACTTC.

This clone was recorded once. The chain couples TRBV5-6 to TRBJ2-7; maybe TRBD2 (5 bases). V lost 0 bases to trimming and J lost 5 bases, with 12 bases between them. The CDR3 has 14 amino acids. Germline V gives CDR1 SGHDT, CDR2 YYEEEE. The CDR3 DNA reads as TGTGCCAGCAGCTTGGTCGGAGGTGGGCACGAGCAGTACTTC. Its protein product is CASSLVGGGHEQYF.

This clone has only one observation. V usage is TRBV5-6 and J usage is TRBJ2-7; possible D gene TRBD1, 6 bases. Looked up from germline, CDR1 is SGHDT and CDR2 is YYEEEE. Trimming stripped 1 base from V and 5 bases from J, with 13 bases between. This CDR3 is built from 14 residues. This CDR3 is CASSLPGAPDEQYF. The CDR3 region has the DNA TGTGCCAGCAGCTTGCCAGGGGCCCCTGACGAGCAGTACTTC.

The chain couples TRBV15 to TRBJ1-2; D remains ambiguous. The CDR3 consists of 13 residues. V lost 0 bases and J 7 bases, leaving 9 bases between the germline ends. Germline V lookup: CDR1 LNHNV, CDR2 YYDKDF (reference sequence). In DNA, the CDR3 is TGTGCCACCAGCAGAGATCCGGCGGGTGGCTACACCTTC. Its translation: CATSRDPAGGYTF.

This clone appeared a few times. J is TRBJ2-4 and V is TRBV19; D is perhaps TRBD1 (5 bases). The CDR3 loop spans 15 amino acids. The V and J ends lost 4 bases and 0 bases respectively, with 10 bases between them. CDR1 LNHDA and CDR2 SQIVND come from the germline V gene (reference sequence). The CDR3 region has the DNA TGTGCCAGTAGTAGACAGATTCTAGCCAAAAACATTCAGTACTTC. It specifies CASSRQILAKNIQYF.

On this clone: An end of the junction does not agree with germline; a read error may underlie this. In nucleotides, the CDR3 is TGTGCTAGCAGCTTAGGCGGTGGGGGAAACACCATATATTTT. Protein product: CASSLGGGGNTIYF. The chain employs TRBV7-7 and TRBJ1-3; D gene unclear. Germline V CDR1 and CDR2: SSHAT, FNYEAQ (reference sequence). The CDR3 loop spans 14 amino acids.

The chain joins TRBV27 to TRBJ2-7, with 10 bases that match TRBD1. Germline assignment: CDR1 MNHEY and CDR2 SMNVEV (reference sequence). This CDR3 spans 15 amino acids. V was clipped by 0 bases and J by 8 bases; unmatched bases: 7. In DNA, the CDR3 is TGTGCCAGCAGTTTATCCGGGACAGGGGAATTTCAGCAGTACTTC. Protein sequence: CASSLSGTGEFQQYF.

The rearrangement joins TRBV4-1 to TRBJ2-5; unclear D gene. The V end was cut by 2 bases, the J end by 4 bases, with 23 bases between. Per the germline V gene, CDR1 is MGHRA and CDR2 is YSYEKL. The CDR3 is 18 residues long. The CDR3 DNA follows: TGCGCCAGCAGCCAAACACACATGGGGATGGTATCTCGAGAGACCCAGTACTTC. Amino acids: CASSQTHMGMVSRETQYF.

The chain employs TRBV5-1 and TRBJ1-6, with 10 nucleotides matching TRBD1. The CDR3 has 15 amino acids. From germline, CDR1 is SGHRS and CDR2 YFSETQ. The ends lost 2 bases at V and 8 bases at J; junction bases unmatched: 4. The CDR3 is CASSLGQGVYSPLHF. CDR3 nucleotides: TGCGCCAGCAGCTTAGGACAGGGGGTTTATTCACCCCTCCACTTT.

This chain links TRBV5-8 with TRBJ2-1; tentative D call: TRBD1 (6 bases). V was cut by 3 bases and J by 3 bases, with 13 bases left in between. Germline V gene data show CDR1 as SGHTS and CDR2 as YDEGEE. The CDR3 is made up of 15 amino acids. Here the CDR3 DNA reads TGTGCCAGCAGCTCAGGGGTGTGGGGCTACAATGAGCAGTTCTTC. It specifies CASSSGVWGYNEQFF. Together with reference TRBV5-8 and TRBJ2-1, the CDR3 gives the full variable domain: EAGVTQSPTHLIKTRGQQATLRCSPISGHTSVYWYQQALGLGLQFLLWYDEGEERNRGNFPPRFSGRQFPNYSSELNVNALELEDSALYLCASSSGVWGYNEQFFGPGTRLTVL.

This chain uses TRBV5-4 with TRBJ2-2, with D tentatively TRBD1 or TRBD2 (5 bases each). Per the germline V gene, CDR1 is SGHNT and CDR2 is YYREEE (reference sequence). The germline V and J ends were trimmed by 4 bases and 2 bases, with 15 bases remaining between them. There are 16 residues in the CDR3. The CDR3 DNA reads as TGTGCCAGCAGCCCGGGGCGGGTCACCAACACCGGGGAGCTGTTTTTT. It translates to CASSPGRVTNTGELFF.

J is TRBJ2-1 and V is TRBV5-5; D gene ambiguous. V lost 2 bases to trimming and J lost 5 bases, with 8 bases between them. Germline V gives CDR1 SGHKS, CDR2 YYEKEE (reference sequence). The CDR3 has 13 residues. CDR3 in amino acids: CASSFQADNEQFF. CDR3 bases: TGTGCCAGCAGCTTTCAGGCGGACAATGAGCAGTTCTTC.

J is TRBJ1-2 and V is TRBV9, with D tentatively TRBD1 (6 bases). V was pared by 4 bases and J by 0 bases, with 13 bases between. This CDR3 has 15 residues. In germline, CDR1 is SGDLS, CDR2 YYNGEE. CDR3 nucleotides: TGTGCCAGCAGCCCCCGGACAGATTCTAACTATGGCTACACCTTC. This gives the protein CASSPRTDSNYGYTF. Looking up the rest from reference TRBV9 and TRBJ1-2 gives the full variable domain: DSGVTQTPKHLITATGQRVTLRCSPRSGDLSVYWYQQSLDQGLQFLIQYYNGEERAKGNILERFSAQQFPDLHSELNLSSLELGDSALYFCASSPRTDSNYGYTFGSGTRLTVV.

The chain carries TRBV6-5 and TRBJ1-2, with no clear D. This CDR3 has 14 residues. Trimming left V 2 bases short and J 5 bases short, with 12 bases between. Germline V lookup: CDR1 MNHEY, CDR2 SVGAGI. The CDR3 bases are TGTGCCAGCAGTTACGATTTGGACGGATATGGCTACACCTTC. Encoded protein: CASSYDLDGYGYTF.

V is TRBV30 and J is TRBJ1-1; 10 positions agree with TRBD1. The germline V gene has CDR1 GTSNPN and CDR2 SVGIG (reference sequence). The CDR3 spans 14 residues. V lost 2 bases to trimming and J lost 5 bases; unmatched junction nucleotides: 5. CDR3 sequence reads: CAWSMTGGGTEAFF. The DNA of the CDR3 is TGTGCCTGGAGTATGACAGGGGGCGGAACTGAAGCTTTCTTT.

This rearrangement joins TRBV11-3 to TRBJ2-7; 7 bases line up with TRBD1. In germline, CDR1 is SGHNT, CDR2 YENEEA. CDR3 length equals 14 residues. The V segment lost 4 bases and the J segment 5 bases; nucleotides outside the gene matches: 8. Here the CDR3 DNA reads TGTGCCAGCAGCTCCAACAGGGGCAGGAACGAGCAGTACTTC. This codes for CASSSNRGRNEQYF.